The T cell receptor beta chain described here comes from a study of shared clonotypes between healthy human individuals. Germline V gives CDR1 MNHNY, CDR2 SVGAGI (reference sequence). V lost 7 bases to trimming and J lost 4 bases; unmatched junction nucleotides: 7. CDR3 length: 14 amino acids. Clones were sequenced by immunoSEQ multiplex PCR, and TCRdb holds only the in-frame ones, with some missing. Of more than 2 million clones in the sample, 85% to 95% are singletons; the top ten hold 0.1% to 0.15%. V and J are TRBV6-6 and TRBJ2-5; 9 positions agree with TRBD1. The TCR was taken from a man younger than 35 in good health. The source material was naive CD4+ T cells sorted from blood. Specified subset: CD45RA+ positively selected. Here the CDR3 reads CASTIDRGGETQYF. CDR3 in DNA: TGTGCCAGCACCATCGACAGGGGGGGAGAGACCCAGTACTTC.